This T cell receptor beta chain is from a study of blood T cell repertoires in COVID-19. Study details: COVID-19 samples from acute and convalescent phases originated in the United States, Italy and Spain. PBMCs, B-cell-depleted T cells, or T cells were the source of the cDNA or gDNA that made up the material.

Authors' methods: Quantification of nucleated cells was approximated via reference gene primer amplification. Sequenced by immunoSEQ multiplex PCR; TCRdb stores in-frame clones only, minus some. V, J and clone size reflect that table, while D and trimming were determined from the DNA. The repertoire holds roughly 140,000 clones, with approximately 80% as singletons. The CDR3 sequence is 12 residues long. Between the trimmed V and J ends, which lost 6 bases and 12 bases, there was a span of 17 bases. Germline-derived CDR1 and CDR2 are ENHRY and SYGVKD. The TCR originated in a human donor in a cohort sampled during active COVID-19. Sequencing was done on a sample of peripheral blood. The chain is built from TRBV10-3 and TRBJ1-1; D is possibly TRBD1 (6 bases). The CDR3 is CAIRPEGGGSFF. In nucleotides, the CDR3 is TGTGCCATCAGGCCCGAAGGGGGGGGGTCTTTCTTT.